The entry that follows covers one T cell receptor (beta chain) sequence. Its specificity is unknown. Sequencing of the DNA from cultured CD4+ T cells was carried out with the Oncomine TCR Beta short-read assay. TCRdb used MiXCR to reprocess the PCR reads, holding one entry per CDR3 protein. The table lists under 5,000 distinct CDR3 sequences, approximately 73% of them singletons, with around 49% in the top ten. This record belongs to a study of vaccination and CD4 T cells after COVID-19. Study-level information: Cells were stimulated with overlapping spike peptides from SARS-CoV-2, HCoV-NL63, HCoV-OC43 and HCoV-229E. Study outcomes and limitations: A median 86.3% of convalescent patients' SARS-CoV-2-reactive clones emerged only after vaccination.

The treatment here: approximately nine-day PBMC culture with coronavirus spike peptide pools or control peptides (ViraFEST assay). Peptide pools at around 9.6 ug/ml stimulated under 2.5 million PBMCs per well with 9.5 to 10 IU/ml IL-2. The authors isolated CD4+ T cells by negative selection after approximately ten days of culture. The TCR originated in a human donor who had recovered from COVID-19. Source material: CD4+ T cells from blood, cultured in vitro.

The CDR3 DNA reads TGTGCCAGCAGCACCGTCGGCTACGAGCAGTACTTC. Translation gives CASSTVGYEQYF. V usage is TRBV12-3 or TRBV12-4 and J usage is TRBJ2-7; D remains unclear. Between the trimmed V and J ends, which lost 6 bases and 3 bases, there was a span of 9 bases. There are 12 residues in the CDR3.